The 21 T cell receptor beta chains listed next were all sequenced from one sample in a study of T cell responses to AZD1222 COVID-19 vaccine. The data were produced by immunoSEQ multiplex PCR, yet TCRdb's version contains in-frame clones alone and is incomplete. The data contain more than 85,000 clones, roughly 90% of them singletons. The sequencing used peripheral blood, collected on day 0 of AZD1222 vaccination. Receptors were obtained from an adult in good health.

The rearrangement uses TRBV6-1 and TRBJ2-5, with a weak D call TRBD1 (6 bases). Trimming took 3 bases from V and 2 from J, leaving 10 bases between them. Germline values: CDR1 MNHNS, CDR2 SASEGT. The CDR3 length is 14 residues. CDR3: CASSDSGQQETQYF. DNA of the CDR3: TGTGCCAGCAGTGACAGCGGACAGCAAGAGACCCAGTACTTC.

V is TRBV27 and J is TRBJ1-1; D remains ambiguous. CDR3 size: 15 residues. V was pared by 4 bases and J by 1 base, with 13 bases between. Looked up from germline, CDR1 is MNHEY and CDR2 is SMNVEV (reference sequence). The CDR3 reads CASSSISGENTEAFF. The CDR3 DNA reads as TGTGCCAGCAGTTCTATCTCCGGGGAGAACACTGAAGCTTTCTTT.

The chain links TRBV5-5 to TRBJ1-2; D is unresolved. CDR1 is SGHKS and CDR2 is YYEKEE in the germline V gene (reference sequence). The length of the CDR3 is 14 residues. V lost 7 bases and J lost 4, with 17 bases in between. This CDR3 reads CASALVLGFYGYTF. CDR3 nucleotides: TGTGCCAGCGCACTCGTGTTGGGGTTCTATGGCTACACCTTC. The variable domain in full, with the rest retrieved from reference TRBV5-5 and TRBJ1-2, is DAGVTQSPTHLIKTRGQQVTLRCSPISGHKSVSWYQQVLGQGPQFIFQYYEKEERGRGNFPDRFSARQFPNYSSELNVNALLLGDSALYLCASALVLGFYGYTFGSGTRLTVV.

This chain links TRBV19 with TRBJ2-1; D is ambiguous. Deletions cut 6 bases from V and 4 bases from J, with 10 bases between. The CDR3 consists of 13 residues. The V gene's germline CDR1 is LNHDA and CDR2 SQIVND (reference sequence). The chain's CDR3 is CASSTHYYNEQFF. The CDR3 DNA sequence: TGTGCCAGTAGCACGCACTATTACAATGAGCAGTTCTTC. Filled out from reference TRBV19 and TRBJ2-1, the complete variable domain reads DGGITQSPKYLFRKEGQNVTLSCEQNLNHDAMYWYRQDPGQGLRLIYYSQIVNDFQKGDIAEGYSVSREKKESFPLTVTSAQKNPTAFYLCASSTHYYNEQFFGPGTRLTVL.

A note on this clone: Germline is not matched at one junction end, which may reflect a read error. The chain's CDR3 is CASRQEYQETQYF. In DNA form, the CDR3 reads TGTGCCAGCAGACAAGAGTACCAAGAGACCCAGTACTTC. The rearrangement joins TRBV3-1 (or the pseudogene TRBV3-2) to TRBJ2-5; D remains ambiguous. The germline V gene has CDR1 LGHDT and CDR2 YNNKEL (reference sequence). The CDR3 runs to 13 residues.

This clone has more than one count but fewer than ten. CDR3 sequence (DNA): TGTGCCAGCAGCTTGGCTAGCGGGCAAGCCTACGAGCAGTACTTC. This gives the protein CASSLASGQAYEQYF. The chain combines TRBV5-5 with TRBJ2-7; 8 bases agree with TRBD2. V lost 0 bases to trimming and J lost 2 bases; unmatched junction nucleotides: 4. The CDR3 length is 15 residues. Germline CDR1 and CDR2: SGHKS and YYEKEE (reference sequence).

The rearrangement uses TRBV4-2 and TRBJ2-1, with 8 bases aligning to TRBD1. J gave up 3 bases and V 0 bases, and 4 bases lay outside the gene matches. CDR1 LGHNA and CDR2 YNFKEQ come from the germline V gene. The CDR3 totals 16 residues. The DNA for the CDR3 is TGTGCCAGCAGCCAAGATAGAGACAGGGGCTACAATGAGCAGTTCTTC. Amino acids: CASSQDRDRGYNEQFF.

V gene TRBV5-5 combines with J gene TRBJ1-1; D uncertain. The V end lost 1 base, the J end lost 4 bases, and 2 bases lay between the germline ends. The CDR3 spans 11 residues. Germline-derived CDR1 and CDR2 are SGHKS and YYEKEE (reference sequence). The CDR3, as DNA: TGTGCCAGCAGCTTGCGCACTGAAGCTTTCTTT. Amino acids: CASSLRTEAFF.

A note on this clone: This may be a read error, as it is one base from a much larger clone. The chain uses TRBV3-1 (or the pseudogene TRBV3-2) and TRBJ2-5, with TRBD1 matching over 7 bases. The germline V gene has CDR1 LGHDT and CDR2 YNNKEL (reference sequence). This CDR3 spans 15 amino acids. CDR3 protein: CVSSPPGQPEETQYF. The DNA for the CDR3 is TGTGTCAGCAGCCCCCCGGGACAGCCGGAAGAGACCCAGTACTTC.

The chain has TRBV19 and TRBJ1-2, with D unresolved. Between the trimmed V and J ends, which lost 5 bases and 2 bases, there was a span of 9 bases. Germline CDR1 LNHDA, CDR2 SQIVND (reference sequence). The CDR3 covers 13 residues. The CDR3 DNA is TGTGCCAGTAGTCAAGGCTTCAACTATGGCTACACCTTC. This codes for CASSQGFNYGYTF.

V and J are TRBV5-6 and TRBJ1-2; D is unclear. The CDR3 sequence is 13 residues long. V was clipped by 1 base and J by 8 bases, with 12 bases between them. Germline values: CDR1 SGHDT, CDR2 YYEEEE. The CDR3 nucleotides read TGTGCCAGCAGCTTGACAGATCGGTCCGGCTACACCTTC. Amino acid sequence: CASSLTDRSGYTF.

This chain joins TRBV2 and TRBJ2-7; 10 positions match TRBD2. J was trimmed by 4 bases and V by 6 bases; bases with no gene match: 9. Germline V CDR1 and CDR2: SNHLY, FYNNEI. The CDR3 consists of 15 residues. In DNA, the CDR3 is TGTGCCAGCAGGAAATTAGCGGGAGGAGGGTACGAGCAGTACTTC. Its translation is CASRKLAGGGYEQYF. Supplemented by reference TRBV2 and TRBJ2-7, the full variable domain reads EPEVTQTPSHQVTQMGQEVILRCVPISNHLYFYWYRQILGQKVEFLVSFYNNEISEKSEIFDDQFSVERPDGSNFTLKIRSTKLEDSAMYFCASRKLAGGGYEQYFGPGTRLTVT.

This rearrangement joins TRBV5-4 to TRBJ2-3, with TRBD1 matching over 7 bases. V lost 4 bases, J lost 2 bases, and 10 bases stayed unmatched. Germline CDR1 SGHNT, CDR2 YYREEE (reference sequence). This CDR3 comprises 16 residues. CDR3 nucleotides: TGTGCCAGCAGCAGAGGGACAGTTGCCATCACAGATACGCAGTATTTT. Translated, it gives CASSRGTVAITDTQYF.

The genes are TRBV21-1 and TRBJ2-2; the D segment call TRBD2 is taken from the table without a DNA check. TRBV21-1 represents a pseudogene. This CDR3 has 18 amino acids. CDR3 sequence (DNA): TGTGCCAGCAGCAAAGATAAAATTGTTCGGGAGCGCGCCGGGGAGCTGTTTTTT. It is translated as CASSKDKIVRERAGELFF.

The V call is TRBV3-1 (or the pseudogene TRBV3-2), the J call TRBJ1-2; D remains unclear. V lost 4 bases to trimming and J lost 4 bases, with 10 bases between them. CDR3 length equals 13 residues. From germline, CDR1 is LGHDT and CDR2 YNNKEL (reference sequence). CDR3 loop: CASSPWNFYGYTF. Written as DNA, the CDR3 is TGTGCCAGCAGCCCCTGGAACTTCTATGGCTACACCTTC.

The DNA for the CDR3 is TGTGCCAGCAGCCCCGGGGTAGCGGGGTTTTCCAATGAGCAGTTCTTC. Its protein product is CASSPGVAGFSNEQFF. The chain employs TRBV27 and TRBJ2-1, with 8 bases identical to TRBD2. From germline, CDR1 is MNHEY and CDR2 SMNVEV (reference sequence). The CDR3 sequence is 16 residues long. The V gene end was trimmed by 6 bases and the J gene end by 6 bases; junction bases not matched to a gene: 13.

The chain uses TRBV5-1 and TRBJ2-3, with D possibly matching TRBD1 (7 bases). Germline CDR1 and CDR2: SGHRS and YFSETQ. This CDR3 has 13 residues. V lost 3 bases to trimming and J lost 6 bases, with 11 bases between them. The CDR3 protein is CASSYAGGDTQYF. CDR3 sequence (DNA): TGCGCCAGCAGCTATGCAGGGGGGGATACGCAGTATTTT.

This clone was counted between two and nine times. This chain connects TRBV6-5 to TRBJ2-7; no clear D. The length of the CDR3 is 16 residues. Per the germline V gene, CDR1 is MNHEY and CDR2 is SVGAGI. Between the trimmed V and J ends, which lost 0 bases and 1 base, there was a span of 13 bases. The CDR3 protein is CASSYSNALGSYEQYF. CDR3 nucleotide sequence: TGTGCCAGCAGTTACTCGAACGCACTGGGATCCTACGAGCAGTACTTC.

V is TRBV6-2 or TRBV6-3 and J is TRBJ2-1; possible D gene TRBD1, 6 bases. This CDR3 region has 18 residues. V was pared by 5 bases and J by 1 base, with 21 bases between. The germline V gene encodes CDR1 MNHEY and CDR2 SVGEGT. The CDR3 coding sequence is TGTGCCAGCAGTCCCCTAGGCGGGCTGGGGGCGTCCTACAATGAGCAGTTCTTC. Its protein is CASSPLGGLGASYNEQFF.

V gene TRBV28 combines with J gene TRBJ2-7; 10 nucleotides align to TRBD1. V trimming: 10 bases; J trimming: 3 bases; junction bases outside the gene matches: 6. In germline, CDR1 is MDHEN, CDR2 SYDVKM. This CDR3 comprises 13 residues. As DNA, the CDR3 is TGTGCCACCTGGGACAGGGGACACTACGAGCAGTACTTC. Amino acid sequence: CATWDRGHYEQYF.

The chain combines TRBV4-1 with TRBJ2-1; no reliable D call. V was clipped by 4 bases and J by 2 bases, with 12 bases between them. Germline CDR1 MGHRA, CDR2 YSYEKL. This CDR3 spans 15 amino acids. CDR3 amino acids: CASSRAAGTYNEQFF. In DNA form, the CDR3 reads TGCGCCAGCAGCCGCGCGGCTGGGACCTACAATGAGCAGTTCTTC.